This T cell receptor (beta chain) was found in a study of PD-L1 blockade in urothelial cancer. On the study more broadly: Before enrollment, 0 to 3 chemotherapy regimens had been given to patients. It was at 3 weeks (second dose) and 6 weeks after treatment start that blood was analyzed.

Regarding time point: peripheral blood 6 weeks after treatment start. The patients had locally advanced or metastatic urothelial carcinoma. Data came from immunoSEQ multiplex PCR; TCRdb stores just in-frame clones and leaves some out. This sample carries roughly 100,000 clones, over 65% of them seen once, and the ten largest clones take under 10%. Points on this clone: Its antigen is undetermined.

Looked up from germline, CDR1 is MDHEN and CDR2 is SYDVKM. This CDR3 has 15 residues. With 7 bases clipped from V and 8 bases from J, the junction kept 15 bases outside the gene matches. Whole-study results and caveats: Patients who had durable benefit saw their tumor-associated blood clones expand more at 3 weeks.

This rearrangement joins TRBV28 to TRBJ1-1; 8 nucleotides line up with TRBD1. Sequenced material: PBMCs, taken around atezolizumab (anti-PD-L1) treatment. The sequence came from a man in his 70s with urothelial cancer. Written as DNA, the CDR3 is TGTGCCAGCACCCTTAGGGCAGGACAGGGTTCGGAAGCTTTCTTT. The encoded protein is CASTLRAGQGSEAFF.